These 3 T cell receptor beta chains came from one sample sequenced in a study of identical twins. TCRdb re-called the 5' RACE reads with MiXCR, one entry per CDR3 protein. The sample has just over 500,000 distinct CDR3 sequences, less than 25% seen once. A further study also used this sample, focusing on T cells expressing NK-cell markers.

The sequenced sample was CD4+ T cells sorted from blood. These receptors were taken from a woman aged 18-29 years in good health.

The rearrangement uses TRBV18 and TRBJ2-3; possibly TRBD1 for D (6 bases). Germline CDR1 KGHSH, CDR2 LQKENI. V was pared by 7 bases and J by 2 bases, with 13 bases between. CDR3 size: 14 residues. This CDR3 is CASLYNRDTDTQYF. CDR3 coding DNA: TGTGCCAGCTTGTACAACAGGGACACAGATACGCAGTATTTT.

This clonotype was detected a few times. V is TRBV12-3 or TRBV12-4 and J is TRBJ2-2; D gene unclear. The CDR3 runs 14 residues. Trimming stripped 7 bases from V and 0 bases from J, with 9 bases between. Written as DNA, the CDR3 is TGTGCCAGCACACCCCCCCCGAACACCGGGGAGCTGTTTTTT. Encoded protein: CASTPPPNTGELFF.

This clonotype was counted between two and nine times. The rearrangement uses TRBV27 and TRBJ1-1; D is unresolved. The germline CDR1 and CDR2 sequences are MNHEY and SMNVEV (reference sequence). This CDR3 is built from 15 residues. The V end was cut by 0 bases, the J end by 1 base, with 9 bases between. The CDR3 sequence: CASSLSVVRNTEAFF. The DNA for the CDR3 is TGTGCCAGCAGTTTATCGGTAGTGAGGAACACTGAAGCTTTCTTT.